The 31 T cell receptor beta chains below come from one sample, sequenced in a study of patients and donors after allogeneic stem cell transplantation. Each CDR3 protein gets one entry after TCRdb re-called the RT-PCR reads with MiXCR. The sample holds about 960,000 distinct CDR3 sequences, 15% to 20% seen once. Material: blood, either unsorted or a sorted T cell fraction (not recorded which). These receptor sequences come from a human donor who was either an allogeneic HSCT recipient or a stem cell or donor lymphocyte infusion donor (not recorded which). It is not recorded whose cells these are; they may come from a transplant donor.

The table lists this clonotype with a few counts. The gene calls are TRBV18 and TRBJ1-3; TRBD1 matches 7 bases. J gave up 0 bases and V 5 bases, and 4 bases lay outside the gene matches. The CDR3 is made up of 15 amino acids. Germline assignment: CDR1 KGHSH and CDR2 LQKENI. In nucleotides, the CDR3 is TGTGCCAGCTCATCCCGGACAGGCTCTGGAAACACCATATATTTT. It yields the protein CASSSRTGSGNTIYF. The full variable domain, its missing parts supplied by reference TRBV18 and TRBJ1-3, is NAGVMQNPRHLVRRRGQEARLRCSPMKGHSHVYWYRQLPEEGLKFMVYLQKENIIDESGMPKERFSAEFPKEGPSILRIQQVVRGDSAAYFCASSSRTGSGNTIYFGEGSWLTVV.

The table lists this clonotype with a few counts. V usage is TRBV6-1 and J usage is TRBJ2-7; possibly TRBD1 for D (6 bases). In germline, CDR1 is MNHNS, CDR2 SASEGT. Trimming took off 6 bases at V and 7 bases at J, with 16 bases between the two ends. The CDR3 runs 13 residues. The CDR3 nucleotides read TGTGCCAGCAGCCCAGGGGTGTTGAAAGAGCAGTACTTC. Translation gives CASSPGVLKEQYF.

The DNA for the CDR3 is TGTGCCAGCAGCTCCGGGACTGATACCTACGAGCAGTACTTC. Translated, it gives CASSSGTDTYEQYF. The chain carries TRBV7-9 and TRBJ2-7, with D tentatively TRBD2 (6 bases). V gave up 4 bases and J gave up 2 bases, with 12 bases separating them. The CDR3 loop spans 14 amino acids. Germline values: CDR1 SEHNR, CDR2 FQNEAQ (reference sequence).

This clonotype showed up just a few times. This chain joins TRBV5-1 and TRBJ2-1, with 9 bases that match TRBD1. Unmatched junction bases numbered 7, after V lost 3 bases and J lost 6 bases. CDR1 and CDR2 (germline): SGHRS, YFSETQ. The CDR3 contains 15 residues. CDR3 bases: TGCGCCAGCAGCTCGGGACAGGGACCGGTCAATGAGCAGTTCTTC. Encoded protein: CASSSGQGPVNEQFF.

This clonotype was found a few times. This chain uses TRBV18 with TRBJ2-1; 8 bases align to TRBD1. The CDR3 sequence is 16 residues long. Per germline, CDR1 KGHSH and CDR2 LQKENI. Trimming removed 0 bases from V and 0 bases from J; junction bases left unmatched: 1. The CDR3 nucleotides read TGTGCCAGCTCACCACCGGGACAGGACTCCTACAATGAGCAGTTCTTC. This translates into CASSPPGQDSYNEQFF.

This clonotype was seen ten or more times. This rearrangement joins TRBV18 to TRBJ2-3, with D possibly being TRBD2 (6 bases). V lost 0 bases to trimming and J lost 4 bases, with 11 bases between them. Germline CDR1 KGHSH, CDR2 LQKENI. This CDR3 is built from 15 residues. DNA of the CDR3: TGTGCCAGCTCACCACCGAGGGAGGAGGCAGATACGCAGTATTTT. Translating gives CASSPPREEADTQYF.

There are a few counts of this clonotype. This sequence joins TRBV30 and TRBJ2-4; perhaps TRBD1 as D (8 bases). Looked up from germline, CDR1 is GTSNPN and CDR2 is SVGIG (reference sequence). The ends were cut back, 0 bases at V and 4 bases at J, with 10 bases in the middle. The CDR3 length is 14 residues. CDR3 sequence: CAWSVQGGKNIQYF. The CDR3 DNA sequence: TGTGCCTGGAGTGTACAGGGGGGGAAAAACATTCAGTACTTC. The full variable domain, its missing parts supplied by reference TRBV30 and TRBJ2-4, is SQTIHQWPATLVQPVGSPLSLECTVEGTSNPNLYWYRQAAGRGLQLLFYSVGIGQISSEVPQNLSASRPQDRQFILSSKKLLLSDSGFYLCAWSVQGGKNIQYFGAGTRLSVL.

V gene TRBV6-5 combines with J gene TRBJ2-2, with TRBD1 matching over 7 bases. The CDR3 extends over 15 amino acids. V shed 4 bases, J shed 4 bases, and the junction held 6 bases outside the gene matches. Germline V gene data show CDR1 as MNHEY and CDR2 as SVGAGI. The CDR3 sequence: CASSSGQVRTGELFF. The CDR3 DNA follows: TGTGCCAGCAGTTCCGGACAGGTCCGCACCGGGGAGCTGTTTTTT.

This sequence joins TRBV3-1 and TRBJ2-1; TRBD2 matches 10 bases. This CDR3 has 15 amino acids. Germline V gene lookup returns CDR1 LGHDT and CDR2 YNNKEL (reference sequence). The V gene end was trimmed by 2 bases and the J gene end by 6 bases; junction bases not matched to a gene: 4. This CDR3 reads CASSQLSGGANEQFF. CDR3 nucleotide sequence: TGTGCCAGCAGCCAACTAAGCGGGGGGGCCAATGAGCAGTTCTTC.

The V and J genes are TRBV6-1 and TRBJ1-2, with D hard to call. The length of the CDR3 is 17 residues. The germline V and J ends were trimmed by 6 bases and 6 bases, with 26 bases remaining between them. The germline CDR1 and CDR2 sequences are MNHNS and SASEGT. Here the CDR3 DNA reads TGTGCCAGCAGGACCCTCCTCCACCAAGGTTGGGCTGATGGCTACACCTTC. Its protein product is CASRTLLHQGWADGYTF.

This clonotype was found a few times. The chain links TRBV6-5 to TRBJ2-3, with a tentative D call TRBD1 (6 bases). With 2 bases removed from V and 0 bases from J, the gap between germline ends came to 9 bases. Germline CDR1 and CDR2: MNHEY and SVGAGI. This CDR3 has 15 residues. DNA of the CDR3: TGTGCCAGCAGTTACAGTACAGGGAGCACAGATACGCAGTATTTT. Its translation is CASSYSTGSTDTQYF.

The CDR3 is CSVEDLRISYGYTF. In nucleotides, the CDR3 is TGCAGCGTTGAAGATCTCCGCATCTCCTATGGCTACACCTTC. The gene calls are TRBV29-1 and TRBJ1-2; no clear D gene. Germline loops: CDR1 SQVTM, CDR2 ANQGSEA. The CDR3 is 14 residues long. V shed 0 bases and J shed 4 bases, with 12 bases lying between them.

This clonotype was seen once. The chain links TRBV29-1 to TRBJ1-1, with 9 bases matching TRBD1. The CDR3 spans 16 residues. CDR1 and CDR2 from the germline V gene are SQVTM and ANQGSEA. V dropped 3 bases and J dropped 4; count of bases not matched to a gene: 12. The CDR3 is CSVDPQGTGSITEAFF. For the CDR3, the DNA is TGCAGCGTTGATCCCCAAGGGACAGGGTCGATCACTGAAGCTTTCTTT.

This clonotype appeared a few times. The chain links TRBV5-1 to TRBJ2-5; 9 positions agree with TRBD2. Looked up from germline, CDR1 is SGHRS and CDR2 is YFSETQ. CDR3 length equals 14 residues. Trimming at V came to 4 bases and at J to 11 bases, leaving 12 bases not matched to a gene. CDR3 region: CASSDRLAALRQYF. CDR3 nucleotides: TGCGCCAGCAGCGACCGACTAGCGGCCCTCCGTCAGTACTTC.

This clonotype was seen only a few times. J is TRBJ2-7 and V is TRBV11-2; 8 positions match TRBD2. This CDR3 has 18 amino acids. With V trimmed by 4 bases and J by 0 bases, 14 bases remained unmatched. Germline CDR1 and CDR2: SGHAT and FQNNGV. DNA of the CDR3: TGTGCCAGCAGCTGGGGAGTCCCGACTAGCGTGGACTCCTACGAGCAGTACTTC. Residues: CASSWGVPTSVDSYEQYF.

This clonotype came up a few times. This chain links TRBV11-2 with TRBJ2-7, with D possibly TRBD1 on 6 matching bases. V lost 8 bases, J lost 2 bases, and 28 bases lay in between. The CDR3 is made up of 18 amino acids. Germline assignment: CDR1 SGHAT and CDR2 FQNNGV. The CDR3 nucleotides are TGTGCCAGCTTAGGGGGTGACAGGCTACGTGGATGGGCCTACGAGCAGTACTTC. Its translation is CASLGGDRLRGWAYEQYF.

The CDR3 nucleotides are TGTGCCAGCTCACCCAGGACACGCGGCCTGAACACTGAAGCTTTCTTT. Residues: CASSPRTRGLNTEAFF. The chain uses TRBV18 and TRBJ1-1; D might be TRBD1 (5 bases). Germline CDR1 reads KGHSH; CDR2 reads LQKENI. CDR3 length: 16 residues. V was cut by 3 bases and J by 0 bases, with 14 bases left in between.

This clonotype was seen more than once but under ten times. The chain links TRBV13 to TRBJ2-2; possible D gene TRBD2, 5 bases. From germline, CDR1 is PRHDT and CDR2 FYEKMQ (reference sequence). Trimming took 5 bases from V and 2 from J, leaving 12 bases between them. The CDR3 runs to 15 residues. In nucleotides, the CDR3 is TGTGCCAGCAGCCCGGGGAAGGGTAACACCGGGGAGCTGTTTTTT. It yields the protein CASSPGKGNTGELFF.

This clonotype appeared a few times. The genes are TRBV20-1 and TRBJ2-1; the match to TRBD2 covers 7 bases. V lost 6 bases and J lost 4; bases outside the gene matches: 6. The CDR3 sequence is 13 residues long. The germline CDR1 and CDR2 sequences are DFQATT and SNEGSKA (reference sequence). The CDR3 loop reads CSAGTGRYNEQFF. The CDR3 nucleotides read TGCAGTGCAGGGACCGGGAGGTACAATGAGCAGTTCTTC.

The CDR3 DNA is TGCGCCAGCAGCTTCTGGGACTCCTCCTACAATGAGCAGTTCTTC. Protein sequence: CASSFWDSSYNEQFF. V gene TRBV5-1 combines with J gene TRBJ2-1; the D gene is possibly TRBD2 (6 bases). Trimming took 2 bases from V and 0 from J, leaving 9 bases between them. The CDR3 loop spans 15 amino acids. Per germline, CDR1 SGHRS and CDR2 YFSETQ.

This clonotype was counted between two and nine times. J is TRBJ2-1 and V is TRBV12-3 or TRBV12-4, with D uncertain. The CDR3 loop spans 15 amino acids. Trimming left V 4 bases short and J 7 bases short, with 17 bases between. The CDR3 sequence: CASSWTSLLRNEQFF. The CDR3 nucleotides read TGTGCCAGCAGTTGGACGTCGCTACTTAGGAATGAGCAGTTCTTC.

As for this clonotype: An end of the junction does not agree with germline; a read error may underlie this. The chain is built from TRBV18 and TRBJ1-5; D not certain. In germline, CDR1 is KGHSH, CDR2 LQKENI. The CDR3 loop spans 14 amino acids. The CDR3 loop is CASSQTDSNQPQHF. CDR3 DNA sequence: TGCGCCAGCAGCCAAACAGATAGCAATCAGCCCCAGCATTTT.

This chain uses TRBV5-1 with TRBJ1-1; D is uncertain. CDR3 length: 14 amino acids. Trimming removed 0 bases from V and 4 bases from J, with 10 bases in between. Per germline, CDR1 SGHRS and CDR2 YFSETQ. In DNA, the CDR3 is TGCGCCAGCAGCTTGGGGGCCGTGGGCACTGAAGCTTTCTTT. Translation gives CASSLGAVGTEAFF.

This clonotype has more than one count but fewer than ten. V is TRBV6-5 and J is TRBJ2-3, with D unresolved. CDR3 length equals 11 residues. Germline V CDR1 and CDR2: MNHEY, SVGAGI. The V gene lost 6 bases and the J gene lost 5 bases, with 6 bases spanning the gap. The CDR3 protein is CASRSIDTQYF. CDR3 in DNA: TGTGCCAGCAGGTCAATAGATACGCAGTATTTT.

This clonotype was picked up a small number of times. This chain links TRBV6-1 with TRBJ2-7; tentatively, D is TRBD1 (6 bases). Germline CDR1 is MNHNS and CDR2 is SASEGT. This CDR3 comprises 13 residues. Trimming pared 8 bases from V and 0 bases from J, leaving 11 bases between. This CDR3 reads CASRAGVSYEQYF. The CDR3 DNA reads TGTGCCAGCCGGGCAGGGGTCTCCTACGAGCAGTACTTC.

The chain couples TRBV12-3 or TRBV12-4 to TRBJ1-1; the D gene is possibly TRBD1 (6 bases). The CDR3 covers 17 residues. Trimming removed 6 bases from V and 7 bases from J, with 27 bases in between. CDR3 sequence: CASRNSPGETVENEAFF. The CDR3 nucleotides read TGTGCCAGCAGGAATAGCCCAGGGGAGACGGTGGAAAATGAAGCTTTCTTT.

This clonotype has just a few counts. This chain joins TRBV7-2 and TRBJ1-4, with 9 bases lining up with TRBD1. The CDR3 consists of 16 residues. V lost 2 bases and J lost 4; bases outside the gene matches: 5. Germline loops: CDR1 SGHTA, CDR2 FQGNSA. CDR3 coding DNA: TGTGCCAGCAGCTTAAACAGGGGGCTTGGTAATGAAAAACTGTTTTTT. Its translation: CASSLNRGLGNEKLFF.

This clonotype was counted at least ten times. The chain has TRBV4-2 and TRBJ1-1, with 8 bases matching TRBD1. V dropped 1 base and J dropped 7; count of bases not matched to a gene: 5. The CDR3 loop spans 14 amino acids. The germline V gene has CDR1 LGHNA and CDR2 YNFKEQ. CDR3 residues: CASSQGTGSSEAFF. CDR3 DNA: TGTGCCAGCAGCCAAGGGACAGGGTCAAGTGAAGCTTTCTTT.

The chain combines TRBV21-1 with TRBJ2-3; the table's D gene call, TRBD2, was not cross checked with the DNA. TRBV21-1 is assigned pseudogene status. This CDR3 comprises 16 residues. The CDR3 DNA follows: TGTGCCAGCAGGATGAAGCGGGAGGCAAGCCCAGATACGCAGTATTTT. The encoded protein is CASRMKREASPDTQYF.

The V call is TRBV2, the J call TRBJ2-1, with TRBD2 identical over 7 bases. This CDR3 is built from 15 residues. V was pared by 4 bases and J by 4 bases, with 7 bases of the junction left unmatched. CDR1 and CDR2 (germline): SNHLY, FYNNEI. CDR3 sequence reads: CASSVSSGSYNEQFF. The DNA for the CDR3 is TGTGCCAGCAGTGTATCTAGCGGCTCGTACAATGAGCAGTTCTTC.

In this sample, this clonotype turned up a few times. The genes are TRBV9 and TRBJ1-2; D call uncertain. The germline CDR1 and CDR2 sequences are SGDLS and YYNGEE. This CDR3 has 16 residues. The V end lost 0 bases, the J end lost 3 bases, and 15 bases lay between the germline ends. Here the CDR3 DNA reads TGTGCCAGCAGCGTAGGTCGGAATTCGAAGGACTATGGCTACACCTTC. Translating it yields CASSVGRNSKDYGYTF.